Reported below is one T cell receptor beta chain. As processed by the authors: From reference gene primer amplification, estimates of nucleated cell counts were derived. The method was immunoSEQ multiplex PCR; TCRdb's version includes in-frame clones alone and lacks a portion of them. V and J calls plus clone size are reproduced from that table; the DNA served to infer D and trimming. The data show hundreds of thousands of clones, with about 83% seen just once and 4.5% to 5% held by the top ten. Grouping used clinical history reported by participants in a survey and questionnaire. A case of COVID-19 had been met by exposed participants within 2 weeks before study entry. This entry comes from a study of blood T cell repertoires in COVID-19. On the study more broadly: Sample material is recorded as cDNA or gDNA derived from T cells, B-cell-depleted T cells, or PBMCs.

The receptor's source is a woman aged 45-65 years who had been exposed to COVID-19. The sequencing input was PBMCs or T cells enriched from blood (not recorded which).

CDR3 sequence reads: CASSNRDFRNYGYTF. CDR3 bases: TGTGCCAGTAGTAACCGGGACTTCCGGAACTATGGCTACACCTTC. V gene TRBV19 combines with J gene TRBJ1-2, with D tentatively TRBD1 (5 bases). This CDR3 has 15 amino acids. CDR1 LNHDA and CDR2 SQIVND come from the germline V gene (reference sequence). Trimming removed 4 bases at V and 2 bases at J, with 14 bases between.